Below, one T cell receptor beta chain is given with its context. One end of the junction fails to match germline, which may point to a read error. The CDR3 has 13 amino acids. Germline V CDR1 and CDR2: SGHKS, YYEKEE (reference sequence). The sample belongs to a study of blood T cell repertoires in COVID-19. The overall study: Both acute and convalescent COVID-19 samples were obtained from the United States, Italy and Spain. Sample material is recorded as cDNA or gDNA derived from T cells, B-cell-depleted T cells, or PBMCs.

Per the study methods: Estimated nucleated cell counts came from reference gene primer amplification. Some clones are missing from TCRdb's copy, which holds only in-frame ones; the method was immunoSEQ multiplex PCR. That table supplies the V and J calls and clone size; D and trimming were determined from the DNA. Of some 74,000 clones detected, around 90% appear once; the ten largest clones hold approximately 30%. The gene calls are TRBV5-5 and TRBJ1-5; D remains unclear. The material sequenced was peripheral blood. The sequence came from a man aged 45-65 years with acute or convalescent COVID-19. CDR3 nucleotides: TGTGCCAGCAGCTTGGATCTGACGGAGCCTCAGCATTTT. It is translated as CASSLDLTEPQHF.